The clone carrying this T cell receptor beta chain was picked up one time. Trimming shortened V by 6 bases and J by 3 bases, and 15 bases separated the two germline ends. Germline CDR1 is DFQATT and CDR2 is SNEGSKA (reference sequence). The CDR3 totals 13 residues. Then a second PCR, running roughly 7 to 11 cycles, was carried out with a sample-barcoded 5' primer and a J-beta primer mix. TCRdb reanalysed the 5' RACE reads using MiXCR and keeps one entry per CDR3 protein. The repertoire holds 1.5 million to 2 million distinct CDR3 sequences, with 49% as singletons. The data originate from a study of blood T cells in healthy people across ages.

The clonotype comes from a woman in her thirties or forties in good health. The J gene is TRBJ2-7, the V gene TRBV20-1, with D possibly being TRBD1 (6 bases). Sequenced sample: blood. CDR3 sequence reads: CSARGGTGYEQYF. CDR3 nucleotides: TGCAGTGCCCGAGGGGGAACCGGCTACGAGCAGTACTTC.